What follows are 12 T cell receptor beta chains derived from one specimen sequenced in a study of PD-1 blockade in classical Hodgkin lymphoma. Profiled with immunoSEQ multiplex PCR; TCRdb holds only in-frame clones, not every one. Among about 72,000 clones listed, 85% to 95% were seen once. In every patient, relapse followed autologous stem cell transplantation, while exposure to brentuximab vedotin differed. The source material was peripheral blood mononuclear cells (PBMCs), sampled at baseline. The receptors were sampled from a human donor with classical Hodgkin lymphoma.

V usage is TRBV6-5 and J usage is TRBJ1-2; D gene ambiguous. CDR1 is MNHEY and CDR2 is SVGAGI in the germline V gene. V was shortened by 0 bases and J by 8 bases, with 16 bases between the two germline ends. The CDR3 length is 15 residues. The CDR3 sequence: CASSYSVTRRGGYTF. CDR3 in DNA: TGTGCCAGCAGTTACTCGGTTACCAGGAGAGGGGGCTACACCTTC.

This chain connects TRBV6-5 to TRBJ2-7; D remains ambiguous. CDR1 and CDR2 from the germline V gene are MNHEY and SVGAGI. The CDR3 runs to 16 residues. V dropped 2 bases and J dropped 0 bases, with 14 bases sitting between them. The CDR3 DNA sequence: TGTGCCAGCAGTTACGCCTCGTATTCGAGCTCCTACGAGCAGTACTTC. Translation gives CASSYASYSSSYEQYF.

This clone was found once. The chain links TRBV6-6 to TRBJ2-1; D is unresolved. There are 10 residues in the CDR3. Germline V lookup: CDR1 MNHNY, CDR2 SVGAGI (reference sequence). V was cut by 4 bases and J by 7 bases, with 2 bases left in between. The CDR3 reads CASSWNEQFF. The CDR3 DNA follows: TGTGCCAGCAGTTGGAATGAGCAGTTCTTC.

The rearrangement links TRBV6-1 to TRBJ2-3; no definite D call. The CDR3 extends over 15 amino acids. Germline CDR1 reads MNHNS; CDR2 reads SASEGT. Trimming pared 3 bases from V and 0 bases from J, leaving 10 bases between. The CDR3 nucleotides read TGTGCCAGCAGTGAGCCTACCTCAAGCACAGATACGCAGTATTTT. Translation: CASSEPTSSTDTQYF.

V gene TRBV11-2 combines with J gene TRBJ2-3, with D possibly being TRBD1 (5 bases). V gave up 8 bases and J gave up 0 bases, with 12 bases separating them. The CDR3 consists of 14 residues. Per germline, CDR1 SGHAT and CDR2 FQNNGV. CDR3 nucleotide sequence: TGTGCCAGCCCAGGGTCCCCTAGCACAGATACGCAGTATTTT. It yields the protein CASPGSPSTDTQYF.

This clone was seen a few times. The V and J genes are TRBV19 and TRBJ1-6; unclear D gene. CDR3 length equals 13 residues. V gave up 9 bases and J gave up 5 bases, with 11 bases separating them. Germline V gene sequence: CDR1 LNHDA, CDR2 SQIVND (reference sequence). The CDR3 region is CASEDPNNSPLHF. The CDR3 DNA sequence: TGTGCCAGCGAGGATCCGAATAATTCACCCCTCCACTTT. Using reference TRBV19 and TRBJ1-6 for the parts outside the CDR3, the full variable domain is DGGITQSPKYLFRKEGQNVTLSCEQNLNHDAMYWYRQDPGQGLRLIYYSQIVNDFQKGDIAEGYSVSREKKESFPLTVTSAQKNPTAFYLCASEDPNNSPLHFGNGTRLTVT.

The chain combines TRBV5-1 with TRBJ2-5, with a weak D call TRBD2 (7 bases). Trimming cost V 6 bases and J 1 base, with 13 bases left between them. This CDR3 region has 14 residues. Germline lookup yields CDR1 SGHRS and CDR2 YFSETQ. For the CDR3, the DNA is TGCGCCAGCACCGCGAGGGGGGGCCAAGAGACCCAGTACTTC. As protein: CASTARGGQETQYF. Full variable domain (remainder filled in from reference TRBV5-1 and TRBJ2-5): KAGVTQTPRYLIKTRGQQVTLSCSPISGHRSVSWYQQTPGQGLQFLFEYFSETQRNKGNFPGRFSGRQFSNSRSEMNVSTLELGDSALYLCASTARGGQETQYFGPGTRLLVL.

The CDR3 loop reads CATSDRGNTEAFF. CDR3 nucleotide sequence: TGTGCCACTTCGGACAGGGGAAACACTGAAGCTTTCTTT. The chain employs TRBV6-5 and TRBJ1-1, with 9 positions matching TRBD1. The V gene end was trimmed by 10 bases and the J gene end by 2 bases; junction bases not matched to a gene: 5. The germline gives CDR1 MNHEY, CDR2 SVGAGI. The CDR3 has 13 residues.

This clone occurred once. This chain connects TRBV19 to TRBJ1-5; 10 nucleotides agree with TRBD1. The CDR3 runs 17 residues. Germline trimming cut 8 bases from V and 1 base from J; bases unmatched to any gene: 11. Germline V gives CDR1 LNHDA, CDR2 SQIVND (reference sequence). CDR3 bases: TGTGCCAGTCACAACCGGGACAGGGGTTTGAGCAATCAGCCCCAGCATTTT. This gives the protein CASHNRDRGLSNQPQHF. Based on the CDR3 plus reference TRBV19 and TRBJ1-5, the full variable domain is DGGITQSPKYLFRKEGQNVTLSCEQNLNHDAMYWYRQDPGQGLRLIYYSQIVNDFQKGDIAEGYSVSREKKESFPLTVTSAQKNPTAFYLCASHNRDRGLSNQPQHFGDGTRLSIL.

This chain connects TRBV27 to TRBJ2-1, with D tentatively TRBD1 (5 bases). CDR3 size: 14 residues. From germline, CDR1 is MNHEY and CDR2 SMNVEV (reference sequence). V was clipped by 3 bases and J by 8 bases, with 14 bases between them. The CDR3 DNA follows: TGTGCCAGCAGTTTGGGGCTATTTGGCGATGAGCAGTTCTTC. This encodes CASSLGLFGDEQFF.

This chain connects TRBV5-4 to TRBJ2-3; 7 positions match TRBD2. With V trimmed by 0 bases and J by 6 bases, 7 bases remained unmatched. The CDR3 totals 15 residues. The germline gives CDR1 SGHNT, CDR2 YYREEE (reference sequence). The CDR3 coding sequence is TGTGCCAGCAGCTTGGCCGCGGGAGCGGACGATACGCAGTATTTT. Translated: CASSLAAGADDTQYF.

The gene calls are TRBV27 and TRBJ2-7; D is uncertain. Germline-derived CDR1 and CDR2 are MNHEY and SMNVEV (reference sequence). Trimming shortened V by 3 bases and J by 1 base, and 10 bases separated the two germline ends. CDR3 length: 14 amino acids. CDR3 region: CASSFRTASYEQYF. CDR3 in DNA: TGTGCCAGCAGTTTCCGGACGGCTTCCTACGAGCAGTACTTC.